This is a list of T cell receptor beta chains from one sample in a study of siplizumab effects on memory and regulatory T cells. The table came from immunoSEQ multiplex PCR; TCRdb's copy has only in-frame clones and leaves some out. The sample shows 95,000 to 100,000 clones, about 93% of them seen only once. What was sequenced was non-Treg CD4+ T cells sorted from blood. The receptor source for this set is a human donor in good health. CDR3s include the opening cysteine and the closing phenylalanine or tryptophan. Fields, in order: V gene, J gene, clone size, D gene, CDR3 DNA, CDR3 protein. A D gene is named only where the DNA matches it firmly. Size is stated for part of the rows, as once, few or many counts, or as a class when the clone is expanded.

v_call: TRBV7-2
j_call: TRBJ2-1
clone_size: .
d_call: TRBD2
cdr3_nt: TGTGCCAGCAGCCGACCGGGACTAGCCTACAATGAGCAGTTCTTC
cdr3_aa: CASSRPGLAYNEQFF

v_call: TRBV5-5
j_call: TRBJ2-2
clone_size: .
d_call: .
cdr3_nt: TGTGCCAGCAGCTTGGGATCGTCTAGTTATAACACCGGGGAGCTGTTTTTT
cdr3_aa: CASSLGSSSYNTGELFF

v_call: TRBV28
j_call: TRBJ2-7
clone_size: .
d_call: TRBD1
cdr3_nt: TGTGCCAGCAGTCCACTCCCCGGACAGGGAGAGTACGAGCAGTACTTC
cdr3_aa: CASSPLPGQGEYEQYF

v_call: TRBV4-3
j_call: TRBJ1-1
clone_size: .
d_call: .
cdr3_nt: TGCGCCAGCAGCCAAGTGGGCTTGAACACTGAAGCTTTCTTT
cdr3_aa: CASSQVGLNTEAFF

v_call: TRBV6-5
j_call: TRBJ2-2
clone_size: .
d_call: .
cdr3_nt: TGTGCCAGCCGCTGGGCAGGGAACACCGGGGAGCTGTTTTTT
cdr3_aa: CASRWAGNTGELFF

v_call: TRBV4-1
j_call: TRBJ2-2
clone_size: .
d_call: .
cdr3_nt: TGCGCCAGCAGCCCCCTAGGGCAGGGCCAGGGAAAGGCCGGGGAGCTGTTTTTT
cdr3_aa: CASSPLGQGQGKAGELFF

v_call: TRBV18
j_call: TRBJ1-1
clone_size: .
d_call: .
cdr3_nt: TGTGCCAGCTCGCCACAGAAGAACACTGAAGCTTTCTTT
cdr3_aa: CASSPQKNTEAFF

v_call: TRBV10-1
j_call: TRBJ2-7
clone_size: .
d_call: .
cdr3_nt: TGCGCCAGCAGTACGACTCGGGAGCGCGACGAGCAGTACTTC
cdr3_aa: CASSTTRERDEQYF

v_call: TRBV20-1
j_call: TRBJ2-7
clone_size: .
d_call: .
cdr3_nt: TGCAGTGCTGGACGGGCCCACGAGCAGTACTTC
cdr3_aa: CSAGRAHEQYF

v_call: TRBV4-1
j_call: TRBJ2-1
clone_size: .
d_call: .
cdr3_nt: TGCGCCAGCAGCCATCTGGACATTATCTCCTACAATGAGCAGTTCTTC
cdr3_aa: CASSHLDIISYNEQFF

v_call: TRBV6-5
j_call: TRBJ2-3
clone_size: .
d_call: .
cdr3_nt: TGTGCCAGCGCGGATCCGGGTACAGATACGCAGTATTTT
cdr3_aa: CASADPGTDTQYF

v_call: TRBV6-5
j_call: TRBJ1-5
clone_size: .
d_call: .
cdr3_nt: TGTGCCAGCAGTCGGACGCGGCAACAGCCCCAGCATTTT
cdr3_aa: CASSRTRQQPQHF

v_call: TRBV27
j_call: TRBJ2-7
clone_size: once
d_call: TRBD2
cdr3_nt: TGTGCCAGCAGTTTTGAACTAGCGGGGACCTACGAGCAGTACTTC
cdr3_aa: CASSFELAGTYEQYF

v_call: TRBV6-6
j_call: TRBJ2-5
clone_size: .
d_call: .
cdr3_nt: TGTGCCAGCAGCCTAGGGGAGACCCAGTACTTC
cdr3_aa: CASSLGETQYF

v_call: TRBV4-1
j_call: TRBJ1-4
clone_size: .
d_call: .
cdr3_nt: TGCGCCAGCAGCCAAGCGGGGGGCTATAATGAAAAACTGTTTTTT
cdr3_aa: CASSQAGGYNEKLFF

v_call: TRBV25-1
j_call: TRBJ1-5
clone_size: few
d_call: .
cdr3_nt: TGTGCCAGCAGTGTACTGGGGAATCAGCCCCAGCATTTT
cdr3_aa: CASSVLGNQPQHF

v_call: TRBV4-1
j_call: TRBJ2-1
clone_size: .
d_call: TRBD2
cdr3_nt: TGCGCCAGCAGCCAAAGCACTAGCGCCATTCGGAATGAGCAGTTCTTC
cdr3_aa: CASSQSTSAIRNEQFF

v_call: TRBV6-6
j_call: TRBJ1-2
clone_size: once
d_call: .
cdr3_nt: TGTGCCAGCAGTTACCCCCCTCTGTTTGGCTACACCTTC
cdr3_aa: CASSYPPLFGYTF

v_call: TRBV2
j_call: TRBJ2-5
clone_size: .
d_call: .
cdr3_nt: TGTGCCAGCAGTGCCGGCGGAGGAGGGGAGACCCAGTACTTC
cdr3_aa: CASSAGGGGETQYF

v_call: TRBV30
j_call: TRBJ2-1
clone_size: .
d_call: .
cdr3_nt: TGTGCCTGGAGTGTACTATGGGGGCAGTTCTTC
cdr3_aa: CAWSVLWGQFF

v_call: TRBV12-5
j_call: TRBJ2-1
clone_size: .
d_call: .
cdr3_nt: TGTGCTAGTGGTTTGGTAGTTCAGCGGAGCTCCTACAATGAGCAGTTCTTC
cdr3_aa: CASGLVVQRSSYNEQFF

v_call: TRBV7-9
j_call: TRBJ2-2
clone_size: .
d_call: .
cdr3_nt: TGTGCCAGCAGCTTATATGTAGGGGCCGCCGGGGAGCTGTTTTTT
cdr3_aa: CASSLYVGAAGELFF

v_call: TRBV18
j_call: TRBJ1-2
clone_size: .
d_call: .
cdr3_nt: TGTGCCAGCTCACCAAGGGGAAAACCGAACTATGGCTACACCTTC
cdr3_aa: CASSPRGKPNYGYTF

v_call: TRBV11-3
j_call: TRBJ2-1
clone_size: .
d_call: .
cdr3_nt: TGTGCCAGCAGCTACACTCTAACAGTAGACAATGAGCAGTTCTTC
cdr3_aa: CASSYTLTVDNEQFF

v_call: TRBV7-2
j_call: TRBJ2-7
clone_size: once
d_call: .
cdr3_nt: TGTGCCAGCAGCCACCTCGAGGGCCGGCAGTACTTC
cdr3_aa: CASSHLEGRQYF

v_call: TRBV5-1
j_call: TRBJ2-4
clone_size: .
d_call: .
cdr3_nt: TGCGCCAGCAGTTTAGCCTCAGGGGATATCAAAAACATTCAGTACTTC
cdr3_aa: CASSLASGDIKNIQYF

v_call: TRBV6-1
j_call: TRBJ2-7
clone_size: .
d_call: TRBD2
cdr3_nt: TGTGCCAGCTCGGAATGGAGAGGACTAGCGGACTTC
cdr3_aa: CASSEWRGLADF

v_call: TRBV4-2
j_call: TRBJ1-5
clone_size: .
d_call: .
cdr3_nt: TGTGCCAGCAGCCAAGGGGTGGGTTCGGGACCCCAGCATTTT
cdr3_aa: CASSQGVGSGPQHF

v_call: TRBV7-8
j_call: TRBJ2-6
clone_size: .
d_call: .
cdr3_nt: TGTGCCAGCAGCTTAAGATCGGGGGGCGTCTCTGGGGCCAACGTCCTGACTTTC
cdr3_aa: CASSLRSGGVSGANVLTF

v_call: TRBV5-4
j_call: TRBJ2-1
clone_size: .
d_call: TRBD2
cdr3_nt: TGTGCCAGCAGCGAGGGACTAAATACCTACAATGAGCAGTTCTTC
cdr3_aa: CASSEGLNTYNEQFF

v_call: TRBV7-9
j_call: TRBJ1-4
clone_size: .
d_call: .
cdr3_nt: TGTGCCAGCAGCTCCGGCAGGGTCGGTGAAAAACTGTTTTTT
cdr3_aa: CASSSGRVGEKLFF

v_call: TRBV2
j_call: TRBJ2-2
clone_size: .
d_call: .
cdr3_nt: TGTGCCAGCAGGGACCAACCTAACACCGGGGAGCTGTTTTTT
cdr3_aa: CASRDQPNTGELFF

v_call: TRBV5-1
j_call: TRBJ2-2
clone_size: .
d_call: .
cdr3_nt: TGCGCCAGCAGCCGGACAGACTACACCGGGGAGCTGTTTTTT
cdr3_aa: CASSRTDYTGELFF

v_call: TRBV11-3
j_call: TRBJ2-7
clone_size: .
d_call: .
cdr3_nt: TGTGCCAGCAGCCGGGACACCTACGAGCAGTACTTC
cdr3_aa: CASSRDTYEQYF

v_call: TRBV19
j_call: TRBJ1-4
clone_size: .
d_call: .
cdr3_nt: TGTGCCAGTAGTATAGAGTCAACTAATGAAAAACTGTTTTTT
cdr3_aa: CASSIESTNEKLFF